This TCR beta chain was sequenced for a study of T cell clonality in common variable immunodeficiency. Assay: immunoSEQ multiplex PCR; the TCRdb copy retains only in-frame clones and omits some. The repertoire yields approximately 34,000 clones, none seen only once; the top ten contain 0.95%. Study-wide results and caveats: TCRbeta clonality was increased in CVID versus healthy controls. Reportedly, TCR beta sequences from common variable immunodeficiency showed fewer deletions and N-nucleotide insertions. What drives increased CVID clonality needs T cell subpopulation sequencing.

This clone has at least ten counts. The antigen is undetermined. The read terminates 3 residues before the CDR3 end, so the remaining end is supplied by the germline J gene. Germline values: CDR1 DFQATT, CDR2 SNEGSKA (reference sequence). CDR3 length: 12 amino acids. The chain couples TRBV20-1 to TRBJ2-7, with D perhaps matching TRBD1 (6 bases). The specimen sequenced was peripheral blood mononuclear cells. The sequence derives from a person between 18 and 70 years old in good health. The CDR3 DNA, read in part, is TGCGGGGCAAAAAGGGGGAATAACGAG. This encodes CGAKRGNNE. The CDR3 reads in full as CGAKRGNNEQYF.